This T cell receptor beta chain was retrieved from a study of blood T cell repertoires in COVID-19. Study information: COVID-19 samples from acute and convalescent phases originated in the United States, Italy and Spain.

Authors' methods: Nucleated cell counts were estimated from reference gene primer amplification. Assay used: immunoSEQ multiplex PCR; TCRdb lists only in-frame clones, some missing. D and trimming come from the DNA, and the V and J calls and clone size come from that table. Among some 510,000 clones listed, roughly 90% were seen once. Self-reported history from a screening survey and questionnaire set each donor's cohort. CDR3 length equals 17 residues. Trimming stripped 5 bases from V and 10 bases from J, with 25 bases between. Germline V gene sequence: CDR1 SGHRS, CDR2 YFSETQ. The rearrangement links TRBV5-1 to TRBJ1-6, with D perhaps matching TRBD1 (5 bases). The sample taken for sequencing was PBMCs or T cells enriched from blood (not recorded which). The clonotype comes from a woman aged 40 to 50 who had recovered from COVID-19. The chain's CDR3 is CASSSGRWGERGSPLHF. The CDR3 DNA reads as TGCGCCAGCAGTTCGGGACGGTGGGGGGAGAGAGGGTCACCCCTCCACTTT.